This T cell receptor beta chain originates from a study of Tregs in tolerant kidney transplant recipients. V shed 6 bases and J 1 base; nucleotides not matched to a gene: 5. Germline CDR1 and CDR2: SQVTM and ANQGSEA. This CDR3 comprises 13 residues. TCRdb keeps only in-frame clones here, not all; method: immunoSEQ multiplex PCR. The sample lists about 94,000 clones; roughly 93% were seen once. The sequencing used CD4+ T cells from blood, collected before the transplant. V is TRBV29-1 and J is TRBJ2-7; 8 nucleotides align to TRBD1. This TCR was sampled from a human donor who received a combined kidney and bone marrow transplant. This chain's CDR3 is CSVVDRASYEQYF. The DNA for the CDR3 is TGCAGCGTGGTGGACAGGGCTTCCTACGAGCAGTACTTC.